The rows below give T cell receptor beta chains drawn from one sample of a study of Graves' ophthalmopathy and Graves' hyperthyroidism. In TCRdb, the multiplex PCR reads were re-called with MiXCR into one record per CDR3 protein. The sample lists about 1.2 million distinct CDR3 sequences, approximately 35% occurring once. The sequenced sample consisted of peripheral blood or thyroid tissue (not recorded which). Source of these receptors: an adult man with Graves' hyperthyroidism. Both conserved end residues are part of each CDR3. The order of the fields is V gene, clone size, D gene, J gene, CDR3 DNA, CDR3 protein. A D gene is named only where the DNA matches it firmly. A row's size may be missing; if present it is once, few, many or a size class.

v_call: TRBV10-3; clone_size: NA; d_call: NA; j_call: TRBJ1-2; cdr3_nt: TGTGCCAGCAGTGAACGGGGGGGGGGATATGGCTACACCTTC; cdr3_aa: CASSERGGGYGYTF
v_call: TRBV10-3; clone_size: NA; d_call: NA; j_call: TRBJ1-5; cdr3_nt: TGTGCCATCAGGAAAGAGACAGGTCCGATGGTTCAGCCCCAGCATTTT; cdr3_aa: CAIRKETGPMVQPQHF
v_call: TRBV4-3; clone_size: NA; d_call: TRBD1; j_call: TRBJ1-1; cdr3_nt: TGCGCCAGCAGCCAAGGGACAGGGGGATCCACTGAAGCTTTCTTT; cdr3_aa: CASSQGTGGSTEAFF
v_call: TRBV7-9; clone_size: NA; d_call: TRBD2; j_call: TRBJ2-7; cdr3_nt: TGTGCCAGCAGCCCGGGACTAGCGGAACGTCTGACCTACGAGCAGTACTTC; cdr3_aa: CASSPGLAERLTYEQYF
v_call: TRBV7-9; clone_size: many; d_call: TRBD1; j_call: TRBJ2-6; cdr3_nt: TGTGCCAGCAGCATTATAGACAGGGCTGGGGCCAACGTCCTGACTTTC; cdr3_aa: CASSIIDRAGANVLTF
v_call: TRBV19; clone_size: many; d_call: NA; j_call: TRBJ1-5; cdr3_nt: TGTGCCAGTAGTATTAGGTGGGGCAATCAGCCCCAGCATTTT; cdr3_aa: CASSIRWGNQPQHF
v_call: TRBV5-6; clone_size: NA; d_call: NA; j_call: TRBJ2-3; cdr3_nt: TGTGCCAGCAGCGCCTCACTAGGAAGCACAGATACGCAGTATTTT; cdr3_aa: CASSASLGSTDTQYF
v_call: TRBV20-1; clone_size: NA; d_call: NA; j_call: TRBJ2-7; cdr3_nt: TGCAGTGCTAGAGATCCTCAATCTGTGGGCTACGAGCAGTACTTC; cdr3_aa: CSARDPQSVGYEQYF
v_call: TRBV18; clone_size: few; d_call: NA; j_call: TRBJ2-7; cdr3_nt: TGTGCCAGCTCACCACCTGGAGGGTGGAGGGAGCAGTACTTC; cdr3_aa: CASSPPGGWREQYF
v_call: TRBV10-3; clone_size: few; d_call: NA; j_call: TRBJ1-2; cdr3_nt: TGTGCCAGCACTACCCGATGGGGCCAGGCCTCCGGGTATGGCTACACCTTC; cdr3_aa: CASTTRWGQASGYGYTF
v_call: TRBV7-9; clone_size: few; d_call: NA; j_call: TRBJ2-5; cdr3_nt: TGTGCCAGCAGCTTAGTAGGCGTGCGGGAGACCCAGTACTTC; cdr3_aa: CASSLVGVRETQYF
v_call: TRBV29-1; clone_size: NA; d_call: TRBD2; j_call: TRBJ2-5; cdr3_nt: TGCAGCGTTGAGACGGCTAGCGGGACCCAGTACTTC; cdr3_aa: CSVETASGTQYF
v_call: TRBV10-3; clone_size: many; d_call: NA; j_call: TRBJ1-3; cdr3_nt: TGTGCCATCAGTGAGGCGGTTCACTCTGGAAACACCATATATTTT; cdr3_aa: CAISEAVHSGNTIYF
v_call: TRBV19; clone_size: many; d_call: NA; j_call: TRBJ1-5; cdr3_nt: TGTGCCAGTAGTCAGTCGGGAAATCAGCCCCAGCATTTT; cdr3_aa: CASSQSGNQPQHF
v_call: TRBV14; clone_size: many; d_call: NA; j_call: TRBJ2-7; cdr3_nt: TGTGCCAGCAGCCAAGAAAGAGGTGACGAGCAGTACTTC; cdr3_aa: CASSQERGDEQYF
v_call: TRBV25-1; clone_size: NA; d_call: NA; j_call: TRBJ2-7; cdr3_nt: TGTGCCAGCAGTTTAAGGGCAGGGGCAGGTTACGAGCAGTACTTC; cdr3_aa: CASSLRAGAGYEQYF
v_call: TRBV2; clone_size: NA; d_call: NA; j_call: TRBJ1-2; cdr3_nt: TGTGCCAGCAGTGAAGTTGGAGTCGGCTACACCTTC; cdr3_aa: CASSEVGVGYTF
v_call: TRBV5-1; clone_size: many; d_call: TRBD1; j_call: TRBJ1-4; cdr3_nt: TGCGCCAGCAGCACCGGGACAGGGGTTGAAAAACTGTTTTTT; cdr3_aa: CASSTGTGVEKLFF
v_call: TRBV25-1; clone_size: NA; d_call: NA; j_call: TRBJ1-2; cdr3_nt: TGTGCCAGCAGTTTCGATCACGGGGAGGAGGTCGCCTATGGCTACACCTTC; cdr3_aa: CASSFDHGEEVAYGYTF
v_call: TRBV6-5; clone_size: many; d_call: NA; j_call: TRBJ2-7; cdr3_nt: TGTGCCAGCACCTACAGGTCGGGGGCGGGCGAGCAGTACTTC; cdr3_aa: CASTYRSGAGEQYF
v_call: TRBV9; clone_size: NA; d_call: TRBD2; j_call: TRBJ2-7; cdr3_nt: TGTGCCAGCAGCCCCGGGACTAGCGGGAGTCTCCTCTACGAGCAGTACTTC; cdr3_aa: CASSPGTSGSLLYEQYF
v_call: TRBV29-1; clone_size: NA; d_call: NA; j_call: TRBJ2-2; cdr3_nt: TGCAGCGTGGGCACAGGGGGGGCCGGGGAGCTGTTTTTT; cdr3_aa: CSVGTGGAGELFF
v_call: TRBV30; clone_size: NA; d_call: TRBD1; j_call: TRBJ2-2; cdr3_nt: TGTGCCTGGAGTATTGGGGGACAGGGTTCCGGGGAGCTGTTTTTT; cdr3_aa: CAWSIGGQGSGELFF
v_call: TRBV11-2; clone_size: NA; d_call: NA; j_call: TRBJ1-1; cdr3_nt: TGTGCCAGCAGCCACCGGGGAACAGCTTTCTTT; cdr3_aa: CASSHRGTAFF
v_call: TRBV4-3; clone_size: NA; d_call: TRBD2; j_call: TRBJ2-7; cdr3_nt: TGCGCCAGCAGCCAAATCCTAGCGGAGGACTACGAGCAGTACTTC; cdr3_aa: CASSQILAEDYEQYF
v_call: TRBV5-1; clone_size: NA; d_call: NA; j_call: TRBJ2-2; cdr3_nt: TGCGCCAGCAGCCCCTTTTCGACCGGGGAGCTGTTTTTT; cdr3_aa: CASSPFSTGELFF
v_call: TRBV7-9; clone_size: NA; d_call: NA; j_call: TRBJ2-2; cdr3_nt: TGTGCCAGCAGCCCCGACTTCGGGATTGCCGGGGAGCTGTTTTTT; cdr3_aa: CASSPDFGIAGELFF
v_call: TRBV10-3; clone_size: few; d_call: TRBD2; j_call: TRBJ2-7; cdr3_nt: TGTGCCAGCAGGACTAGCGGGTGGTCCTACGAGCAGTACTTC; cdr3_aa: CASRTSGWSYEQYF
v_call: TRBV10-3; clone_size: few; d_call: TRBD1; j_call: TRBJ1-1; cdr3_nt: TGTGCCAGCAGTTACCTCAGGGGGCGCGGCAACACTGAAGCTTTCTTT; cdr3_aa: CASSYLRGRGNTEAFF
v_call: TRBV5-1; clone_size: few; d_call: TRBD2; j_call: TRBJ2-5; cdr3_nt: TGCGCCAGCAGTCGGGGCTGGCGGGGGAACCAAGAGACCCAGTACTTC; cdr3_aa: CASSRGWRGNQETQYF
v_call: TRBV7-2; clone_size: NA; d_call: NA; j_call: TRBJ1-5; cdr3_nt: TGTGCCAGCGATTGGGGGGGGCTTAATCAGCCCCAGCATTTT; cdr3_aa: CASDWGGLNQPQHF
v_call: TRBV29-1; clone_size: many; d_call: TRBD1; j_call: TRBJ1-5; cdr3_nt: TGCAGCGTCCCCGGGACAGGGCATCAGCCCCAGCATTTT; cdr3_aa: CSVPGTGHQPQHF
v_call: TRBV5-5; clone_size: few; d_call: NA; j_call: TRBJ2-7; cdr3_nt: TGTGCCAGCAGCCCCACCCCGATTATCCACGAGCAGTACTTC; cdr3_aa: CASSPTPIIHEQYF
v_call: TRBV7-2; clone_size: NA; d_call: NA; j_call: TRBJ1-5; cdr3_nt: TGTGCCAGCAGCTCCGGTATAGGGCGAGTTCAGCCCCAGCATTTT; cdr3_aa: CASSSGIGRVQPQHF
v_call: TRBV7-2; clone_size: many; d_call: NA; j_call: TRBJ1-2; cdr3_nt: TGTGCCAGCAGCTTAGCTTGGCAGGGCAACGATGGCTACACCTTC; cdr3_aa: CASSLAWQGNDGYTF
v_call: TRBV19; clone_size: many; d_call: NA; j_call: TRBJ1-5; cdr3_nt: TGTGCCAGTAAACTCGGCCGGACGGGGCCCCAGCATTTT; cdr3_aa: CASKLGRTGPQHF
v_call: TRBV29-1; clone_size: many; d_call: TRBD2; j_call: TRBJ2-7; cdr3_nt: TGCAGCGTTGAAGATCACCGGGGGGGTAGTTGGGGCGAGCAGTACTTC; cdr3_aa: CSVEDHRGGSWGEQYF
v_call: TRBV5-5; clone_size: few; d_call: NA; j_call: TRBJ1-6; cdr3_nt: TGTGCCAGCCGACCCCCAGGGAATAATTCACCCCTCCACTTT; cdr3_aa: CASRPPGNNSPLHF
v_call: TRBV9; clone_size: NA; d_call: NA; j_call: TRBJ1-4; cdr3_nt: TGTGCCAGCAGCGTAGGGGGTGGTAAGGAAAAACTGTTTTTT; cdr3_aa: CASSVGGGKEKLFF
v_call: TRBV12-3/TRBV12-4; clone_size: NA; d_call: TRBD2; j_call: TRBJ2-7; cdr3_nt: TGTGCCAGCAGCTCCCGCCTGGGACTAGCGGATTACTACGAGCAGTACTTC; cdr3_aa: CASSSRLGLADYYEQYF
v_call: TRBV7-8; clone_size: many; d_call: NA; j_call: TRBJ2-7; cdr3_nt: TGTGCCAGCAGCTCCCACACAGTTTGGGGAAAGCAGTACTTC; cdr3_aa: CASSSHTVWGKQYF
v_call: TRBV10-3; clone_size: NA; d_call: TRBD2; j_call: TRBJ2-7; cdr3_nt: TGTGCCAGCAGCTGGACTAGCGATACAAATGAGCAGTACTTC; cdr3_aa: CASSWTSDTNEQYF
v_call: TRBV4-1; clone_size: NA; d_call: NA; j_call: TRBJ1-3; cdr3_nt: TGCGCCAGCAGCCAAGATCTGGGACACACCATATATTTT; cdr3_aa: CASSQDLGHTIYF
v_call: TRBV10-3; clone_size: few; d_call: NA; j_call: TRBJ2-3; cdr3_nt: TGTGCCATCGGCCAGTGGGATACGCAGTATTTT; cdr3_aa: CAIGQWDTQYF
v_call: TRBV4-2; clone_size: NA; d_call: NA; j_call: TRBJ1-6; cdr3_nt: TGTGCCAGCAGTCCAGGACAGCGCGGAAATTCACCCCTCCACTTT; cdr3_aa: CASSPGQRGNSPLHF
v_call: TRBV29-1; clone_size: NA; d_call: TRBD2; j_call: TRBJ2-1; cdr3_nt: TGCAGCGTTCCCACGGGTCTAGCGGGAGGGAATGAGCAGTTCTTC; cdr3_aa: CSVPTGLAGGNEQFF
v_call: TRBV29-1; clone_size: NA; d_call: NA; j_call: TRBJ1-4; cdr3_nt: TGCAGCTTGGTGGGGGCCAGTGAAAAACTGTTTTTT; cdr3_aa: CSLVGASEKLFF
v_call: TRBV27; clone_size: NA; d_call: NA; j_call: TRBJ1-4; cdr3_nt: TGTGCCAGCAGTCAGGACGGAAGAAATGAAAAACTGTTTTTT; cdr3_aa: CASSQDGRNEKLFF
v_call: TRBV7-8; clone_size: many; d_call: NA; j_call: TRBJ1-2; cdr3_nt: TGTGCCAGCAGCTCCGGGACTTCAGGCTACACCTTC; cdr3_aa: CASSSGTSGYTF
v_call: TRBV5-1; clone_size: NA; d_call: NA; j_call: TRBJ2-6; cdr3_nt: TGCGCCAGCAGCTCCGAGGCCTCTGGGGCCAACGTCCTGACTTTC; cdr3_aa: CASSSEASGANVLTF